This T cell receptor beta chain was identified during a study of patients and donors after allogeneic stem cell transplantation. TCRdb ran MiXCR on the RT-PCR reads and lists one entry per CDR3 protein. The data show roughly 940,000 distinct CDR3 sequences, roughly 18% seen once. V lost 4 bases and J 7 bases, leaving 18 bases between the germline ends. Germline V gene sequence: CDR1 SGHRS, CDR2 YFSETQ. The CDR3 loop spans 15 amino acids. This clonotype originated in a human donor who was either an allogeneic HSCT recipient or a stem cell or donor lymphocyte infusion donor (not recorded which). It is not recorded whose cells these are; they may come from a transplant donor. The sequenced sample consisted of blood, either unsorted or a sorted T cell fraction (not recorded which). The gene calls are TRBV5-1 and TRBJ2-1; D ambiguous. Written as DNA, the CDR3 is TGCGCCAGCAGCCCGGGCCCAATTGGGTCAAATGAGCAGTTCTTC. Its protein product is CASSPGPIGSNEQFF. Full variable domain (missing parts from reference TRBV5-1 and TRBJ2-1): KAGVTQTPRYLIKTRGQQVTLSCSPISGHRSVSWYQQTPGQGLQFLFEYFSETQRNKGNFPGRFSGRQFSNSRSEMNVSTLELGDSALYLCASSPGPIGSNEQFFGPGTRLTVL.